The clone carrying this TCR beta chain appeared many times. The data stem from a study of T-cell reconstitution after alpha-beta-depleted transplantation in children. Preparation of the TCRbeta library involved a method that used unique molecular identifiers. MiXCR was run by TCRdb on the PCR reads, yielding one entry per CDR3 protein. The sample has hundreds of thousands of distinct CDR3 sequences, 15% to 20% seen once; the top ten hold roughly 3.3%. V was pared by 2 bases and J by 0 bases, with 1 base between. The CDR3 spans 12 residues. The germline V gene encodes CDR1 MNHEY and CDR2 SVGEGT. This rearrangement joins TRBV6-2 or TRBV6-3 to TRBJ1-1, with unresolved D. Sequenced here: PBMCs from the stem cell graft donor, sampled from the stem cell graft. The TCR was taken from a human donor who donated a stem cell graft to a child with acute lymphoblastic leukemia. Here the CDR3 reads CASSYMNTEAFF. The CDR3 bases are TGTGCCAGCAGTTACATGAACACTGAAGCTTTCTTT.